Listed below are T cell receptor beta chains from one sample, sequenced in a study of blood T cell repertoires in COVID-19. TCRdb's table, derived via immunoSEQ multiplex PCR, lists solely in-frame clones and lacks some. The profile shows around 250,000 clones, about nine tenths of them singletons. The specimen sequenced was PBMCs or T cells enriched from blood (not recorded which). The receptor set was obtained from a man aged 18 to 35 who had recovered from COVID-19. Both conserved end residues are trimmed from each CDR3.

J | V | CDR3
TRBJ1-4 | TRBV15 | ATSRQGALEEKLF
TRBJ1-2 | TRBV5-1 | ASSLYSPWDGYT
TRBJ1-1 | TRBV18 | ANSPHPAADTEAF
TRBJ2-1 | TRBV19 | ASSIGTSGHNEQF
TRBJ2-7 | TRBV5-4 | ASSARTGYEQY
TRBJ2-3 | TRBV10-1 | ASSRGAQDTQY
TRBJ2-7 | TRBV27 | ASSLFSGQGFY
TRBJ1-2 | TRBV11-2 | ASSSGQGGRAYGYT
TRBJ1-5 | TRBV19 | ASSSSRAGDHSNQPQH
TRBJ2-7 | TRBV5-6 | ASSPARRLHYEQY
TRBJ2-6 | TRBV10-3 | AISGTGGSGANVLT
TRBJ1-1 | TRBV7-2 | ASSLVRAIIMNTEAF
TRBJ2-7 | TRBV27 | ASSFRSPSYEQY
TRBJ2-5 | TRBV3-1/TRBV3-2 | ASSQVRLVRETQY
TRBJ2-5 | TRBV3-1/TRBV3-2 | ASSLGTSRQETQY
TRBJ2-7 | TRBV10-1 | ASSESAVEQY
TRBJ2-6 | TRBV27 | ASSPDSAGANVLT
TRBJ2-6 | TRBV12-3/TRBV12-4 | ASSQFGANVLT
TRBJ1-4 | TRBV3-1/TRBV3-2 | ASSQDGRGARKLF
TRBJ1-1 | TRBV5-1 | ASSGHRPGRTEAF
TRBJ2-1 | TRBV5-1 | ASSFIPGTGGHNEQF
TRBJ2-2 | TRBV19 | ASSLGSTGELF
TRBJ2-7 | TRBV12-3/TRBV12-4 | ASSPGDSDEQY
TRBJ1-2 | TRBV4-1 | ASSQDGQGRDYGYT
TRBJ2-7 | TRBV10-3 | AIRGELREQY
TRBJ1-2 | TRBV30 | AWSDDGTGDYGYT
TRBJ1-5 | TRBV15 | ATSRAGGGPQH
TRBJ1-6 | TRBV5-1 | ASSPSGGNSPLH
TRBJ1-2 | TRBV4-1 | ASSQGDRGYGYT
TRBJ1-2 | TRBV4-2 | ASSQESYGYT
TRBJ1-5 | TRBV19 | ASSISRDQPQH
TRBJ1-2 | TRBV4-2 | ASSQTPGRPDYGYT
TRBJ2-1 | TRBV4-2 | ASSQEAGGAIYNEQF
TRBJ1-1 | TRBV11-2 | ASSYTGVRTEAF
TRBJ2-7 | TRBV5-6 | ASSLGAYYEQY
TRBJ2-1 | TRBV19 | AIGGQGTPYNEQF
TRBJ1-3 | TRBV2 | ASSVDRAPGNTIY
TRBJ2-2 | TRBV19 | ASQRDRGLNGELF